Below are 3 T cell receptor beta chains sequenced from a single sample in a study of blood T cell repertoires in COVID-19. Data came from immunoSEQ multiplex PCR; TCRdb stores just in-frame clones and leaves some out. The table includes a few hundred thousand clones, approximately 90% detected once. Sample: PBMCs or T cells enriched from blood (not recorded which). These receptors were taken from a woman in her thirties or forties who had recovered from COVID-19.

CDR3 amino acids: CASSVDGGGYTF. In nucleotides, the CDR3 is TGTGCCAGCAGCGTCGACGGCGGGGGCTACACCTTC. The rearrangement links TRBV9 to TRBJ1-2; D uncertain. CDR3 size: 12 residues. V gave up 2 bases and J gave up 8 bases, with 10 bases separating them. Germline V gene lookup returns CDR1 SGDLS and CDR2 YYNGEE. Filled out from reference TRBV9 and TRBJ1-2, the complete variable domain reads DSGVTQTPKHLITATGQRVTLRCSPRSGDLSVYWYQQSLDQGLQFLIQYYNGEERAKGNILERFSAQQFPDLHSELNLSSLELGDSALYFCASSVDGGGYTFGSGTRLTVV.

The rearrangement uses TRBV28 and TRBJ1-2, with TRBD1 matching over 10 bases. Germline V gives CDR1 MDHEN, CDR2 SYDVKM. V shed 8 bases, J shed 1 base, and the junction held 4 bases outside the gene matches. The CDR3 is 14 amino acids. The CDR3 is CASGDRGLNYGYTF. The CDR3 DNA reads as TGTGCCAGCGGGGACAGGGGACTTAACTATGGCTACACCTTC.

The chain joins TRBV4-3 to TRBJ2-3; unclear D gene. Trimming removed 2 bases at V and 0 bases at J, with 12 bases between. CDR3 size: 16 residues. Looked up from germline, CDR1 is LGHNA and CDR2 is YSLEER. CDR3: CASSQRGSESTDTQYF. CDR3 DNA: TGCGCCAGCAGCCAACGAGGTTCGGAGAGCACAGATACGCAGTATTTT.